These 24 T cell receptor beta chains share one sample of origin, sequenced in a study of blood T cell repertoires in COVID-19. Profiled with immunoSEQ multiplex PCR; TCRdb holds only in-frame clones, not every one. The table shows about 220,000 clones, with approximately 85% occurring only once. Sequencing used peripheral blood. These receptor sequences come from an older woman with COVID-19, enrolled during active disease.

The chain couples TRBV7-2 to TRBJ2-5, with D perhaps matching TRBD1 (6 bases). The CDR3 covers 15 residues. Germline CDR1 reads SGHTA; CDR2 reads FQGNSA. V was shortened by 3 bases and J by 0 bases, with 11 bases between the two germline ends. This chain's CDR3 is CASSFQTGYQETQYF. Here the CDR3 DNA reads TGTGCCAGCAGCTTCCAGACAGGCTACCAAGAGACCCAGTACTTC.

The chain has TRBV7-8 and TRBJ1-2, with D perhaps matching TRBD1 (6 bases). The CDR3 totals 17 residues. Trimming left V 1 base short and J 1 base short, with 16 bases between. Germline values: CDR1 SGHVS, CDR2 FQNEAQ. The DNA for the CDR3 is TGTGCCAGCAGCTTAGTAGGGGACACCCCAAATAACTATGGCTACACCTTC. Protein product: CASSLVGDTPNNYGYTF. The entire variable domain, with the rest obtained from reference TRBV7-8 and TRBJ1-2, is as follows: GAGVSQSPRYKVAKRGQDVALRCDPISGHVSLFWYQQALGQGPEFLTYFQNEAQLDKSGLPSDRFFAERPEGSVSTLKIQRTQQEDSAVYLCASSLVGDTPNNYGYTFGSGTRLTVV.

The chain carries TRBV21-1 and TRBJ2-3; TRBD2 is the table's D call and was not checked against the DNA. TRBV21-1 constitutes a pseudogene. The length of the CDR3 is 15 residues. The CDR3, as DNA: TGTGCCAGCAGCAAAGGGTGGACTAGCACAGATACGCAGTATTTT. This gives the protein CASSKGWTSTDTQYF.

The rearrangement links TRBV6-5 to TRBJ2-1, with 8 bases lining up with TRBD2. CDR3 length equals 16 residues. Germline CDR1 is MNHEY and CDR2 is SVGAGI. J lost 8 bases, V lost 4 bases, and 13 bases had no gene match. The CDR3 nucleotides are TGTGCCAGCAGTTCTAGGAGCGGGAGTTTGTCCCATGAGCAGTTCTTC. Translating gives CASSSRSGSLSHEQFF.

The CDR3 sequence: CASSPLQGVRSPLHF. CDR3 coding DNA: TGTGCCAGCAGTCCCTTACAGGGTGTACGATCACCCCTCCACTTT. The rearrangement links TRBV27 to TRBJ1-6; a weak D match, TRBD1 (6 bases). Germline V gene sequence: CDR1 MNHEY, CDR2 SMNVEV (reference sequence). Trimming removed 5 bases at V and 10 bases at J, with 18 bases between. The CDR3 consists of 15 residues.

The chain is built from TRBV19 and TRBJ2-2, with TRBD2 matching 10 bases. The CDR3 consists of 15 residues. V gave up 5 bases and J gave up 7 bases; unmatched junction bases: 7. In germline, CDR1 is LNHDA, CDR2 SQIVND (reference sequence). CDR3 coding DNA: TGTGCCAGTAGTGCCGGGACTAGCGCAAACGGGGAGCTGTTTTTT. This gives the protein CASSAGTSANGELFF.

This clone was recorded a few times. The J gene is TRBJ2-2, the V gene TRBV9, with 10 bases matching TRBD2. V was pared by 5 bases and J by 2 bases, with 12 bases of the junction left unmatched. The CDR3 is 18 residues long. Germline CDR1 SGDLS, CDR2 YYNGEE. CDR3 region: CASSPRGAGGRNTGELFF. As DNA, the CDR3 is TGTGCCAGCAGTCCCCGAGGAGCGGGGGGGCGAAACACCGGGGAGCTGTTTTTT.

The rearrangement links TRBV11-2 to TRBJ2-7; TRBD1 might be the D (6 bases). Trimming removed 0 bases at V and 5 bases at J, with 8 bases between. CDR1 and CDR2 (germline): SGHAT, FQNNGV. This CDR3 is 13 amino acids long. CDR3 nucleotide sequence: TGTGCCAGCAGCTTAGAACAGGGTAACGAGCAGTACTTC. Its protein product is CASSLEQGNEQYF. Full variable domain (missing parts from reference TRBV11-2 and TRBJ2-7): EAGVAQSPRYKIIEKRQSVAFWCNPISGHATLYWYQQILGQGPKLLIQFQNNGVVDDSQLPKDRFSAERLKGVDSTLKIQPAKLEDSAVYLCASSLEQGNEQYFGPGTRLTVT.

V is TRBV7-9 and J is TRBJ1-4; TRBD1 matches 8 bases. From germline, CDR1 is SEHNR and CDR2 FQNEAQ (reference sequence). There are 15 residues in the CDR3. V was pared by 6 bases and J by 7 bases, with 10 bases of the junction left unmatched. CDR3 nucleotide sequence: TGTGCCAGCAGTCCCGGACAGGGAGCGGTTGAAAAACTGTTTTTT. Residues: CASSPGQGAVEKLFF.

The rearrangement uses TRBV4-3 and TRBJ2-1; D is possibly TRBD2 (6 bases). The CDR3 runs 15 residues. Germline V gene lookup returns CDR1 LGHNA and CDR2 YSLEER. Trimming left V 1 base short and J 7 bases short, with 14 bases between. The CDR3 loop is CASSQVGGTGNEQFF. Here the CDR3 DNA reads TGCGCCAGCAGCCAAGTCGGCGGGACGGGAAATGAGCAGTTCTTC.

The chain recombines TRBV11-2 with TRBJ1-3; no clear D gene. The CDR3 has 14 residues. Trimming took off 5 bases at V and 3 bases at J, with 11 bases between the two ends. Per the germline V gene, CDR1 is SGHAT and CDR2 is FQNNGV. The CDR3 DNA sequence: TGTGCCAGCAGCCCAATGTCGGTTGGAAACACCATATATTTT. Protein sequence: CASSPMSVGNTIYF.

The chain has TRBV5-1 and TRBJ2-7, with TRBD1 matching over 9 bases. The CDR3 consists of 14 residues. Germline CDR1 and CDR2: SGHRS and YFSETQ. The ends lost 4 bases at V and 2 bases at J; junction bases unmatched: 4. The CDR3 nucleotides read TGCGCCAGCAGCGTGGGGACAGGGACCTACGAGCAGTACTTC. This sequence encodes CASSVGTGTYEQYF.

J is TRBJ2-6 and V is TRBV4-3, with a possible D match to TRBD2 (5 bases). This CDR3 region has 17 residues. Germline-derived CDR1 and CDR2 are LGHNA and YSLEER. The ends were cut back, 4 bases at V and 0 bases at J, with 13 bases in the middle. CDR3 in amino acids: CASSRLPSPSGANVLTF. The CDR3 DNA reads TGCGCCAGCAGCCGACTACCCAGCCCCTCTGGGGCCAACGTCCTGACTTTC.

The rearrangement links TRBV4-3 to TRBJ1-6; TRBD1 aligns across 7 bases. This CDR3 has 19 amino acids. Unmatched junction bases numbered 14, after V lost 0 bases and J lost 6 bases. Germline loops: CDR1 LGHNA, CDR2 YSLEER. CDR3 region: CASSQDARSLTGSNSPLHF. In DNA form, the CDR3 reads TGCGCCAGCAGCCAAGATGCCCGATCACTGACAGGGAGTAATTCACCCCTCCACTTT.

This chain connects TRBV7-3 to TRBJ2-2; 9 bases fit TRBD1. This CDR3 has 17 amino acids. With 1 base clipped from V and 7 bases from J, the junction kept 10 bases outside the gene matches. CDR1 and CDR2 (germline): SGHTA, FQGTGA. The DNA for the CDR3 is TGTGCCAGCAGCTTAATTGGGACAGGGTCGTTCAGCGGGGAGCTGTTTTTT. It codes for CASSLIGTGSFSGELFF.

The gene calls are TRBV4-2 and TRBJ1-2; D unresolved. The CDR3 consists of 17 residues. Trimming stripped 3 bases from V and 1 base from J, with 18 bases between. Germline values: CDR1 LGHNA, CDR2 YNFKEQ. CDR3 nucleotide sequence: TGTGCCAGCAGCCACCTCCGCTCTCCCGGGGATAACTATGGCTACACCTTC. It translates to CASSHLRSPGDNYGYTF.

This sequence joins TRBV11-3 and TRBJ1-1, with 7 positions matching TRBD1. CDR1 is SGHNT, CDR2 YENEEA, per germline. V dropped 1 base and J dropped 10; count of bases not matched to a gene: 3. The CDR3 is 12 amino acids. CDR3 DNA sequence: TGTGCCAGCAGCTTAGGGCCAGGGGGAGCTTTCTTT. This codes for CASSLGPGGAFF. The full variable domain, its missing parts supplied by reference TRBV11-3 and TRBJ1-1, is EAGVVQSPRYKIIEKKQPVAFWCNPISGHNTLYWYLQNLGQGPELLIRYENEEAVDDSQLPKDRFSAERLKGVDSTLKIQPAELGDSAVYLCASSLGPGGAFFGQGTRLTVV.

The V and J genes are TRBV5-6 and TRBJ1-2, with unresolved D. The CDR3 is 11 residues long. Germline V CDR1 and CDR2: SGHDT, YYEEEE. Between the trimmed V and J ends, which lost 5 bases and 8 bases, there was a span of 10 bases. Here the CDR3 reads CASRFGGGYTF. In DNA, the CDR3 is TGTGCCAGCAGATTTGGAGGCGGCTACACCTTC.

The chain uses TRBV6-5 and TRBJ2-7, with 12 bases fitting TRBD2. The V gene end was trimmed by 7 bases and the J gene end by 11 bases; junction bases not matched to a gene: 12. CDR1 is MNHEY, CDR2 SVGAGI, per germline. The length of the CDR3 is 14 residues. CDR3 coding DNA: TGTGCCAGCAATGCTTGGGGAACTAGCGGGAGGAAGTACTTC. Encoded protein: CASNAWGTSGRKYF.

The chain joins TRBV6-2 or TRBV6-3 to TRBJ1-1; D call uncertain. V was trimmed by 6 bases and J by 1 base, leaving 18 bases between them. Germline assignment: CDR1 MNHEY and CDR2 SVGEGT. The CDR3 length is 16 residues. This chain's CDR3 is CASSPLKGLRNTEAFF. CDR3 DNA sequence: TGTGCCAGCAGCCCACTTAAAGGACTGAGGAACACTGAAGCTTTCTTT.

J is TRBJ1-3 and V is TRBV5-5; TRBD1 might be the D (5 bases). The CDR3 contains 15 residues. V lost 2 bases to trimming and J lost 2 bases, with 11 bases between them. Germline V lookup: CDR1 SGHKS, CDR2 YYEKEE (reference sequence). CDR3 DNA: TGTGCCAGCAGCTTAACCGCAGGGCCTGGAAACACCATATATTTT. This translates into CASSLTAGPGNTIYF.

This clone was seen more than once but under ten times. The chain links TRBV25-1 to TRBJ1-4, with D possibly TRBD1 on 5 matching bases. This CDR3 comprises 16 residues. The ends were cut back, 3 bases at V and 1 base at J, with 12 bases in the middle. Germline lookup yields CDR1 MGHDK and CDR2 SYGVNS. The CDR3 sequence is CASSELGRETNEKLFF. In DNA, the CDR3 is TGTGCCAGCAGTGAGTTGGGGCGGGAAACTAATGAAAAACTGTTTTTT.

The CDR3 protein is CASKEGNQPQHF. The CDR3 bases are TGTGCCAGTAAGGAGGGCAATCAGCCCCAGCATTTT. The chain joins TRBV19 to TRBJ1-5; D gene ambiguous. There are 12 residues in the CDR3. The V end lost 7 bases, the J end lost 2 bases, and 6 bases lay between the germline ends. CDR1 LNHDA and CDR2 SQIVND come from the germline V gene (reference sequence). The variable domain in full, completed from reference TRBV19 and TRBJ1-5, reads DGGITQSPKYLFRKEGQNVTLSCEQNLNHDAMYWYRQDPGQGLRLIYYSQIVNDFQKGDIAEGYSVSREKKESFPLTVTSAQKNPTAFYLCASKEGNQPQHFGDGTRLSIL.

This rearrangement joins TRBV27 to TRBJ1-2, with D maybe TRBD1 (5 bases). Germline V gene lookup returns CDR1 MNHEY and CDR2 SMNVEV (reference sequence). V dropped 0 bases and J dropped 0 bases, with 23 bases sitting between them. CDR3 length equals 20 residues. This chain's CDR3 is CASSLSPRDLTQMTNYGYTF. The CDR3 DNA reads as TGTGCCAGCAGTTTATCCCCCCGGGACTTGACTCAGATGACTAACTATGGCTACACCTTC.